The 18 T cell receptor beta chains below were found in one sample sequenced in a study of Tregs in tolerant kidney transplant recipients. Their antigens are not known. The data were produced by immunoSEQ multiplex PCR, yet TCRdb's version contains in-frame clones alone and is incomplete. The table has just under 45,000 clones, nearly 97% seen once. Material: Tregs from blood cultured with allogeneic cells. The receptor set was obtained from a human donor in good health.

The chain joins TRBV10-2 to TRBJ2-7; 8 bases are a match to TRBD1. With 7 bases clipped from V and 5 bases from J, the junction kept 7 bases outside the gene matches. From germline, CDR1 is WSHSY and CDR2 SAAADI. The CDR3 runs to 13 residues. The CDR3, as DNA: TGCGCCAGCACCCCGACAGGGGTAAACGAGCAGTACTTC. Its protein is CASTPTGVNEQYF.

This rearrangement joins TRBV27 to TRBJ1-5; D is perhaps TRBD1 (5 bases). The CDR3 is made up of 14 amino acids. V shed 3 bases and J shed 5 bases, with 11 bases lying between them. From germline, CDR1 is MNHEY and CDR2 SMNVEV (reference sequence). CDR3 coding DNA: TGTGCCAGCAGTTTTGGGGGGTTTGATCAGCCCCAGCATTTT. Its translation: CASSFGGFDQPQHF.

This clone was seen only once. The gene calls are TRBV6-1 and TRBJ2-4, with a weak D call TRBD2 (7 bases). Germline CDR1 MNHNS, CDR2 SASEGT. V gave up 4 bases and J gave up 6 bases, with 13 bases separating them. The CDR3 sequence is 14 residues long. The CDR3 nucleotides read TGTGCCAGCAGTGGGGGGGGCCTGGGAAACATTCAGTACTTC. Protein product: CASSGGGLGNIQYF.

The chain couples TRBV19 to TRBJ2-5, with a possible D match to TRBD1 (6 bases). V dropped 0 bases and J dropped 5 bases, with 16 bases sitting between them. There are 16 residues in the CDR3. CDR1 LNHDA and CDR2 SQIVND come from the germline V gene (reference sequence). In DNA, the CDR3 is TGTGCCAGTAGTATAGATCTCTTAACAGGGATCGAGACCCAGTACTTC. It codes for CASSIDLLTGIETQYF.

V and J are TRBV15 and TRBJ2-3; 15 bases agree with TRBD2. Germline V gene lookup returns CDR1 LNHNV and CDR2 YYDKDF (reference sequence). This CDR3 is built from 17 residues. V shed 0 bases, J shed 9 bases, and the junction held 7 bases outside the gene matches. The CDR3 bases are TGTGCCACCAGCAGAGAAGGGACTAGCGGGGGGTCGAGAACGCAGTATTTT. This sequence encodes CATSREGTSGGSRTQYF.

The rearrangement uses TRBV2 and TRBJ1-5, with TRBD1 as a possible D gene (6 bases). The V end was cut by 4 bases, the J end by 4 bases, with 14 bases between. Germline values: CDR1 SNHLY, CDR2 FYNNEI. This CDR3 is 15 amino acids long. CDR3: CASSGRRQGNQPQHF. The DNA for the CDR3 is TGTGCCAGCAGTGGAAGGCGGCAGGGGAATCAGCCCCAGCATTTT.

V is TRBV6-1 and J is TRBJ2-3; no firm D call. V was pared by 11 bases and J by 5 bases, with 17 bases between. This CDR3 region has 13 residues. Germline CDR1 is MNHNS and CDR2 is SASEGT. In DNA form, the CDR3 reads TGTGCCGCCTCTGACTGGGCAGGAGATACGCAGTATTTT. Encoded protein: CAASDWAGDTQYF.

This clone has only one observation. The rearrangement links TRBV2 to TRBJ1-1; D ambiguous. Trimming removed 4 bases from V and 8 bases from J, with 8 bases in between. Germline loops: CDR1 SNHLY, CDR2 FYNNEI. CDR3 size: 11 residues. CDR3 in DNA: TGTGCCAGCAGTGCTCGGGTCGAAGCTTTCTTT. Its protein is CASSARVEAFF.

The chain is built from TRBV10-1 and TRBJ2-3, with D maybe TRBD2 (6 bases). The CDR3 is 18 residues long. Germline values: CDR1 WNHNN, CDR2 SYGVQD (reference sequence). Trimming removed 0 bases from V and 0 bases from J, with 16 bases in between. CDR3 sequence reads: CASSESAPGGFSTDTQYF. The CDR3 DNA follows: TGCGCCAGCAGTGAGTCGGCCCCAGGAGGGTTTAGCACAGATACGCAGTATTTT.

V gene TRBV15 combines with J gene TRBJ2-5; no clear D. The CDR3 has 16 residues. V lost 1 base and J lost 5, with 17 bases in between. Germline V gene data show CDR1 as LNHNV and CDR2 as YYDKDF (reference sequence). The CDR3 coding sequence is TGTGCCACCAGCAGAGCGCTAGTAGTTGGAATGGAGACCCAGTACTTC. It specifies CATSRALVVGMETQYF. The full variable domain, rest sourced from reference TRBV15 and TRBJ2-5, is DAMVIQNPRYQVTQFGKPVTLSCSQTLNHNVMYWYQQKSSQAPKLLFHYYDKDFNNEADTPDNFQSRRPNTSFCFLDIRSPGLGDTAMYLCATSRALVVGMETQYFGPGTRLLVL.

The rearrangement joins TRBV7-8 to TRBJ2-1; possible D gene TRBD1, 5 bases. The germline CDR1 and CDR2 sequences are SGHVS and FQNEAQ. Deletions cut 5 bases from V and 9 bases from J, with 14 bases between. This CDR3 is 13 amino acids long. The CDR3, as DNA: TGTGCCAGCAGCCTATCCAATAGGGGTGAGCAGTTCTTC. Translated, it gives CASSLSNRGEQFF.

Here the CDR3 DNA reads TGTGCCAGCAGTGAAGTAGGGGGGCTGTCTCAGCCCCAGCATTTT. Protein: CASSEVGGLSQPQHF. The chain is built from TRBV6-1 and TRBJ1-5; weak D call: TRBD1 (6 bases). This CDR3 comprises 15 residues. Germline loops: CDR1 MNHNS, CDR2 SASEGT. V dropped 1 base and J dropped 6 bases, with 13 bases sitting between them.

The chain uses TRBV2 and TRBJ2-3, with TRBD2 matching over 16 bases. The length of the CDR3 is 17 residues. Losses at the gene ends were 6 bases for V and 12 bases for J; bases not matched to a gene: 15. Germline V gives CDR1 SNHLY, CDR2 FYNNEI. Written as DNA, the CDR3 is TGTGCCAGCAGGATATTTGGGACTAGCGGGGGGGCGTCCCATCAGTATTTT. Protein: CASRIFGTSGGASHQYF.

The gene calls are TRBV18 and TRBJ2-1; 11 nucleotides match TRBD2. The CDR3 loop spans 16 amino acids. J gave up 5 bases and V 5 bases, and 8 bases lay outside the gene matches. Germline V gene sequence: CDR1 KGHSH, CDR2 LQKENI. CDR3 coding DNA: TGTGCCAGCTCATTGTTACCGGGACTAGCGGACAATGAGCAGTTCTTC. Protein: CASSLLPGLADNEQFF.

The rearrangement links TRBV5-5 to TRBJ2-7; D uncertain. This CDR3 contains 15 residues. Per the germline V gene, CDR1 is SGHKS and CDR2 is YYEKEE (reference sequence). The V and J ends lost 2 bases and 0 bases respectively, with 12 bases between them. This chain's CDR3 is CASSFSYLPSYEQYF. The CDR3 DNA is TGTGCCAGCAGCTTCAGTTACCTTCCCTCCTACGAGCAGTACTTC.

This rearrangement joins TRBV18 to TRBJ2-6, with no clear D. Looked up from germline, CDR1 is KGHSH and CDR2 is LQKENI. The CDR3 runs to 14 residues. V shed 2 bases and J shed 0 bases, with 2 bases lying between them. In nucleotides, the CDR3 is TGTGCCAGCTCACCAGACTCTGGGGCCAACGTCCTGACTTTC. This encodes CASSPDSGANVLTF.

The rearrangement uses TRBV19 and TRBJ2-3, with 11 positions matching TRBD2. Germline trimming cut 5 bases from V and 14 bases from J; bases unmatched to any gene: 9. Germline V gene sequence: CDR1 LNHDA, CDR2 SQIVND (reference sequence). This CDR3 is built from 13 residues. CDR3 residues: CASSSLSGGAGYF. The DNA of the CDR3 is TGTGCCAGTAGTTCACTTAGCGGGGGGGCCGGGTATTTT.

J is TRBJ2-5 and V is TRBV4-1, with unresolved D. Per the germline V gene, CDR1 is MGHRA and CDR2 is YSYEKL. CDR3 length: 15 amino acids. V lost 1 base and J 5 bases, leaving 14 bases between the germline ends. In DNA form, the CDR3 reads TGCGCCAGCAGCCAAGTATATACCCCTAAGGAGACCCAGTACTTC. This translates into CASSQVYTPKETQYF.